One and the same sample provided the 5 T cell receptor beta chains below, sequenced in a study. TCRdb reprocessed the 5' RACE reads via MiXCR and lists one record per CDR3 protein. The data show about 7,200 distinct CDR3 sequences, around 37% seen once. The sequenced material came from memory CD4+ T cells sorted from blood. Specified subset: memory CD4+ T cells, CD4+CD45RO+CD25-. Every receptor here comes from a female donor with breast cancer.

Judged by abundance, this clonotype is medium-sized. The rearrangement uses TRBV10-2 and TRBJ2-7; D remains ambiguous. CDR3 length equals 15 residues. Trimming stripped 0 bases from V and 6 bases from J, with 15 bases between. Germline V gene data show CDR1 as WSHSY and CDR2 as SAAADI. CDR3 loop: CASSESIGPLGEQYF. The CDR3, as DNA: TGCGCCAGCAGTGAGTCGATCGGACCTTTAGGCGAGCAGTACTTC.

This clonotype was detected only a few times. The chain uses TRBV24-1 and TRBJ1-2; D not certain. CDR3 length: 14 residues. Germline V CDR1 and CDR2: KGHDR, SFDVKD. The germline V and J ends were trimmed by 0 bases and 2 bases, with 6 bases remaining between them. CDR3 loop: CATSDLNLNYGYTF. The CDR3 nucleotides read TGTGCCACCAGTGATTTGAACCTCAACTATGGCTACACCTTC.

The CDR3 DNA reads as TGCAGTGCTAGTCCACTCAGGGCCGGGCCCGGGGAGCTGTTTTTT. Translation: CSASPLRAGPGELFF. This chain connects TRBV20-1 to TRBJ2-2; weak D call: TRBD1 (5 bases). Germline CDR1 DFQATT, CDR2 SNEGSKA (reference sequence). The CDR3 sequence is 15 residues long. V was pared by 3 bases and J by 6 bases, with 17 bases between.

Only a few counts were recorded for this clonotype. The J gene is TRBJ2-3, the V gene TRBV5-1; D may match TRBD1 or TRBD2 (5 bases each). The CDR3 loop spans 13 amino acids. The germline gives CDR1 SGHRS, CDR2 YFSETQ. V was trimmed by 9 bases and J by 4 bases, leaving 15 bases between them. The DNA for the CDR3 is TGCGCCACCAGGCGAGGGGAATCAGATACGCAGTATTTT. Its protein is CATRRGESDTQYF.

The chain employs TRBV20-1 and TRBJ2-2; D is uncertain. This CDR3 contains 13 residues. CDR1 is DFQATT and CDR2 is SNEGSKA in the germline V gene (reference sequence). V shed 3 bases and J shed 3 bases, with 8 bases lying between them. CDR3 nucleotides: TGCAGTGCTAGTGCCCCCGACACCGGGGAGCTGTTTTTT. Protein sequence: CSASAPDTGELFF.